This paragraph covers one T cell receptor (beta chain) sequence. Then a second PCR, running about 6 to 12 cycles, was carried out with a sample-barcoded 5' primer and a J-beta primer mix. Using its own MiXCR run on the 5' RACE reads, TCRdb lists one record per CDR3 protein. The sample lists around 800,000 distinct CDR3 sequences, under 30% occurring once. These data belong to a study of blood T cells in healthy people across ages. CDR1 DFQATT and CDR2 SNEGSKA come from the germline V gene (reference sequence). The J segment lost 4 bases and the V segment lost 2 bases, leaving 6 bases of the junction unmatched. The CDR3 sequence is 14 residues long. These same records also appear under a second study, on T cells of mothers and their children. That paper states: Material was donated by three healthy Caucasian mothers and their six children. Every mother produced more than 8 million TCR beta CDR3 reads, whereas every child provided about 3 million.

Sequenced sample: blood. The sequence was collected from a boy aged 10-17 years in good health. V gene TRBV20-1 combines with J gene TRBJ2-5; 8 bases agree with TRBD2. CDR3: CSARYTSGLETQYF. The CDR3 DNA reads TGCAGTGCTAGATACACTAGCGGACTAGAGACCCAGTACTTC.